The 21 T cell receptor beta chains listed next were all sequenced from one sample in a study of cytomegalovirus exposure and HLA in healthy donors. PCR used 60 Vbeta primers and 13 Jbeta primers. Assay used: immunoSEQ multiplex PCR; TCRdb lists only in-frame clones, some missing. The sample has just over 95,000 clones, under 80% seen once. Sequencing input: PBMCs. These receptor sequences come from a human donor in good health.

DNA for the CDR3: TGCGCCAGCAGCCTTTGGGCAGGGTCAGGGGAGACCCAGTACTTC. As protein: CASSLWAGSGETQYF. The gene calls are TRBV4-1 and TRBJ2-5; D is possibly TRBD1 (5 bases). The CDR3 consists of 15 residues. Germline lookup yields CDR1 MGHRA and CDR2 YSYEKL. Trimming took 4 bases from V and 5 from J, leaving 17 bases between them.

The genes are TRBV2 and TRBJ1-5, with 10 positions matching TRBD1. The germline V gene has CDR1 SNHLY and CDR2 FYNNEI. The CDR3 is 15 residues long. Trimming took 6 bases from V and 1 from J; bases not matched to a gene: 3. The CDR3 sequence is CASRWDRGSNQPQHF. The CDR3 DNA follows: TGTGCCAGCAGGTGGGACAGGGGAAGCAATCAGCCCCAGCATTTT.

The chain combines TRBV2 with TRBJ1-6, with D perhaps TRBD1 (5 bases). With 2 bases removed from V and 8 bases from J, the gap between germline ends came to 19 bases. Per germline, CDR1 SNHLY and CDR2 FYNNEI. The length of the CDR3 is 17 residues. CDR3 amino acids: CASSETFGRGLHSPLHF. The CDR3 coding sequence is TGTGCCAGCAGTGAAACCTTCGGGAGGGGCCTCCATTCACCCCTCCACTTT.

V gene TRBV6-1 combines with J gene TRBJ2-5; 12 bases agree with TRBD2. CDR1 and CDR2 (germline): MNHNS, SASEGT. V lost 4 bases to trimming and J lost 5 bases; unmatched junction nucleotides: 5. The CDR3 totals 15 residues. CDR3 nucleotide sequence: TGTGCCAGCAGTGGGTGGACTAGCGGGGTTGAGACCCAGTACTTC. Translating it yields CASSGWTSGVETQYF.

The J gene is TRBJ2-3, the V gene TRBV10-3, with D maybe TRBD2 (7 bases). The V end lost 2 bases, the J end lost 1 base, and 16 bases lay between the germline ends. CDR3 length: 17 amino acids. CDR1 is ENHRY, CDR2 SYGVKD, per germline. The CDR3 loop reads CAISESVGGPRTDTQYF. The DNA for the CDR3 is TGTGCCATCAGTGAGAGCGTCGGGGGGCCGCGCACAGATACGCAGTATTTT.

This clone was recorded only once. This chain uses TRBV7-2 with TRBJ1-5; D gene uncertain. In germline, CDR1 is SGHTA, CDR2 FQGNSA. V lost 0 bases to trimming and J lost 0 bases, with 6 bases between them. The CDR3 extends over 15 amino acids. CDR3 sequence: CASSLAPGSNQPQHF. The CDR3 nucleotides read TGTGCCAGCAGCTTAGCTCCGGGTAGCAATCAGCCCCAGCATTTT.

The J gene is TRBJ1-1, the V gene TRBV4-1; tentative D call: TRBD1 (5 bases). Germline-derived CDR1 and CDR2 are MGHRA and YSYEKL. This CDR3 is 15 amino acids long. Trimming pared 3 bases from V and 5 bases from J, leaving 16 bases between. CDR3 bases: TGCGCCAGCAGCCAGGGGCAGGTTTTTAAAACTGAAGCTTTCTTT. It encodes CASSQGQVFKTEAFF.

The chain links TRBV11-3 to TRBJ2-2; D unclear. The CDR3 has 14 residues. Germline CDR1 and CDR2: SGHNT and YENEEA. The V end lost 2 bases, the J end lost 3 bases, and 7 bases lay between the germline ends. The DNA of the CDR3 is TGTGCCAGCAGCTTAACGGTAGACACCGGGGAGCTGTTTTTT. It translates to CASSLTVDTGELFF.

The chain carries TRBV14 and TRBJ1-2; the D is unclear. CDR3 size: 13 residues. The V end lost 10 bases, the J end lost 6 bases, and 18 bases lay between the germline ends. CDR1 is SGHDN and CDR2 is FVKESK in the germline V gene. Here the CDR3 reads CATSPRVVDGYTF. The CDR3 nucleotides are TGTGCCACTTCGCCTCGGGTGGTGGATGGCTACACCTTC.

This clone was seen only once. The chain uses TRBV30 and TRBJ2-7; TRBD2 matches 9 bases. The V gene end was trimmed by 5 bases and the J gene end by 4 bases; junction bases not matched to a gene: 6. Germline values: CDR1 GTSNPN, CDR2 SVGIG (reference sequence). The CDR3 contains 13 residues. The CDR3 here is CAWSTSGGYEQYF. The CDR3, as DNA: TGTGCCTGGTCGACTAGCGGAGGGTACGAGCAGTACTTC.

The genes are TRBV18 and TRBJ2-3; TRBD1 aligns across 7 bases. Trimming took 1 base from V and 2 from J; bases not matched to a gene: 3. CDR1 is KGHSH and CDR2 is LQKENI in the germline V gene. The CDR3 is made up of 15 amino acids. The CDR3 bases are TGTGCCAGCTCACCACGAGACAGGGTCACAGATACGCAGTATTTT. Amino acids: CASSPRDRVTDTQYF.

The chain carries TRBV7-6 and TRBJ1-2; weak D call: TRBD1 (6 bases). The CDR3 runs 12 residues. Germline loops: CDR1 SGHVS, CDR2 FNYEAQ. V lost 4 bases to trimming and J lost 10 bases, with 13 bases between them. This chain's CDR3 is CASSSGVDDYTF. The CDR3 DNA reads as TGTGCCAGCAGCTCAGGGGTAGACGACTACACCTTC.

The chain recombines TRBV6-4 with TRBJ1-3; 7 bases map to TRBD1. This CDR3 has 15 amino acids. Germline assignment: CDR1 MRHNA and CDR2 SNTAGT. The trim removed 6 bases at V and 9 bases at J, leaving 14 bases unmatched. The CDR3 sequence is CASSRDSSRKSTIYF. The DNA for the CDR3 is TGTGCCAGCAGCCGGGACAGCTCAAGAAAAAGCACCATATATTTT.

The rearrangement joins TRBV5-6 to TRBJ2-3, with 13 bases that match TRBD2. Germline V gene lookup returns CDR1 SGHDT and CDR2 YYEEEE. J was trimmed by 4 bases and V by 3 bases; bases with no gene match: 5. There are 16 residues in the CDR3. Written as DNA, the CDR3 is TGTGCCAGCAGCTCCATACTAGCGGGGGGGTCAGATACGCAGTATTTT. Its protein product is CASSSILAGGSDTQYF.

J is TRBJ2-2 and V is TRBV5-6, with D unresolved. The germline CDR1 and CDR2 sequences are SGHDT and YYEEEE. Trimming took 4 bases from V and 4 from J, leaving 14 bases between them. CDR3 length: 15 residues. The CDR3 protein is CASSPRLGRTGELFF. The CDR3 nucleotides are TGTGCCAGCAGCCCCAGGTTGGGTCGCACCGGGGAGCTGTTTTTT.

The chain recombines TRBV7-2 with TRBJ1-2; D is undetermined. Germline loops: CDR1 SGHTA, CDR2 FQGNSA. This CDR3 is 15 amino acids long. The V and J ends lost 5 bases and 4 bases respectively, with 17 bases between them. CDR3 residues: CASSKAVHDRYGYTF. CDR3 nucleotide sequence: TGTGCCAGCAGCAAGGCGGTCCACGACCGCTATGGCTACACCTTC.

This chain connects TRBV6-5 to TRBJ2-7; the match to TRBD2 covers 7 bases. The CDR3 sequence is 14 residues long. Per the germline V gene, CDR1 is MNHEY and CDR2 is SVGAGI. The J segment lost 1 base and the V segment lost 6 bases, leaving 6 bases of the junction unmatched. The CDR3 reads CASRIWGGSYEQYF. CDR3 sequence (DNA): TGTGCCAGCAGAATCTGGGGGGGGTCCTACGAGCAGTACTTC.

The V call is TRBV28, the J call TRBJ1-2; D gene ambiguous. This CDR3 has 14 amino acids. Germline CDR1 reads MDHEN; CDR2 reads SYDVKM. The V end was cut by 2 bases, the J end by 3 bases, with 10 bases between. CDR3 sequence: CASSLIEADYGYTF. The CDR3 bases are TGTGCCAGCAGTTTAATCGAGGCAGACTATGGCTACACCTTC.

This clone was observed a handful of times. The genes are TRBV4-1 and TRBJ1-1, with D maybe TRBD1 (5 bases). The ends were cut back, 5 bases at V and 5 bases at J, with 15 bases in the middle. Looked up from germline, CDR1 is MGHRA and CDR2 is YSYEKL. The CDR3 runs to 14 residues. The CDR3 here is CASSSQVLRTEAFF. The CDR3, as DNA: TGCGCCAGCAGCTCACAGGTCCTAAGGACTGAAGCTTTCTTT.

The J gene is TRBJ1-2, the V gene TRBV5-5; TRBD1 matches 8 bases. Germline CDR1 and CDR2: SGHKS and YYEKEE (reference sequence). The ends lost 4 bases at V and 2 bases at J; junction bases unmatched: 7. The CDR3 length is 15 residues. The DNA for the CDR3 is TGTGCCAGCAGCCCGGAGTGGACAGGGAACTATGGCTACACCTTC. It is translated as CASSPEWTGNYGYTF.

The table lists this clone with a count of one. The chain joins TRBV7-2 to TRBJ1-1, with 7 bases lining up with TRBD1. The ends lost 5 bases at V and 5 bases at J; junction bases unmatched: 17. Looked up from germline, CDR1 is SGHTA and CDR2 is FQGNSA. This CDR3 has 17 residues. CDR3 sequence reads: CASSPRFKGARRTEAFF. DNA for the CDR3: TGTGCCAGCAGCCCCCGGTTTAAGGGGGCGAGAAGGACTGAAGCTTTCTTT.